The entry that follows covers one T cell receptor (beta chain) sequence. V lost 5 bases and J lost 2, with 19 bases in between. This CDR3 is 17 amino acids long. Germline V CDR1 and CDR2: SNHLY, FYNNEI. The sample belongs to a study of blood T cell repertoires in COVID-19. Produced via immunoSEQ multiplex PCR; TCRdb's table is partial and in-frame only. Among 400,000 to 450,000 clones listed, roughly 90% were seen once. The chain carries TRBV2 and TRBJ2-4, with TRBD2 as a possible D gene (6 bases). This clonotype was obtained from a woman aged 25 to 39 with active or convalescent COVID-19. Sequencing was carried out using peripheral blood. In DNA, the CDR3 is TGTGCCAGCAGTCAACCCTCTGGGACTTTAACCAAAAACATTCAGTACTTC. It codes for CASSQPSGTLTKNIQYF.